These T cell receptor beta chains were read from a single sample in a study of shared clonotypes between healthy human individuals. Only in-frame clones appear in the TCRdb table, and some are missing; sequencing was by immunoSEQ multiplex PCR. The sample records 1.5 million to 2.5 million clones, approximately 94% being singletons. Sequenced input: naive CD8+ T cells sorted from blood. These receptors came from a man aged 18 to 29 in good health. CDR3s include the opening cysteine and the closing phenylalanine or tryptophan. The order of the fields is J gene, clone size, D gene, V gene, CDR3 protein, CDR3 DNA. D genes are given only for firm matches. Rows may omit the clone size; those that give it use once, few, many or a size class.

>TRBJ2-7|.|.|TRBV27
CASSLGGQTYEQYF
TGTGCCAGCAGTCTTGGGGGGCAGACCTACGAGCAGTACTTC
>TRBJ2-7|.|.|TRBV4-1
CASSPSAGRTYEQYF
TGCGCCAGCAGCCCATCGGCGGGCAGGACCTACGAGCAGTACTTC
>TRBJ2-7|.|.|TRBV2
CASSEAGLDYEQYF
TGTGCCAGCAGTGAAGCGGGGTTAGACTACGAGCAGTACTTC
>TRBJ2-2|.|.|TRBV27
CATENRQENTGELFF
TGTGCCACCGAGAACCGACAGGAAAACACCGGGGAGCTGTTTTTT
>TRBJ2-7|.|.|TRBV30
CAVGETADEQYF
TGTGCCGTCGGGGAGACGGCGGACGAGCAGTACTTC
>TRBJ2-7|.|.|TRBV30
CAWSIQGGRIYEQYF
TGTGCCTGGAGTATCCAAGGGGGACGAATCTACGAGCAGTACTTC
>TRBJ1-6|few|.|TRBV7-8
CASSLAPGGTLHF
TGTGCCAGCAGCTTAGCCCCCGGGGGTACCCTCCACTTT
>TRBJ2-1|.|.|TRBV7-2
CASSFVLANNEQFF
TGTGCCAGCAGCTTTGTACTAGCTAACAATGAGCAGTTCTTC
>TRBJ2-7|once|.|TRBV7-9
CASSVAGQGPYEQYF
TGTGCCAGCAGCGTAGCGGGACAGGGACCCTACGAGCAGTACTTC
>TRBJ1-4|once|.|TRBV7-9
CASSQKALTTNEKLFF
TGTGCCAGCAGCCAAAAGGCTTTGACAACTAATGAAAAACTGTTTTTT
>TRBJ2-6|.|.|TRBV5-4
CASSLEAFTGANVLTF
TGTGCCAGCAGCTTGGAGGCCTTCACTGGGGCCAACGTCCTGACTTTC
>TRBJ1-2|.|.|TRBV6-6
CASRQPTLNYGYTF
TGTGCCAGCAGACAACCGACTCTTAACTATGGCTACACCTTC
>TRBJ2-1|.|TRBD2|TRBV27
CASSSLGGGAGNEQFF
TGTGCCAGCAGTTCCCTGGGCGGGGGGGCCGGTAATGAGCAGTTCTTC
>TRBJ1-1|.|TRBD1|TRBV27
CASSITTGGTEAFF
TGTGCCAGCAGTATAACCACAGGGGGCACTGAAGCTTTCTTT